The 25 T cell receptor beta chains listed next were all sequenced from one sample in a study of shared clonotypes between healthy human individuals. CD45RO-negative cells were positively selected for CCR7, leaving out terminally differentiated effector memory CD45RA+ cells. The method was immunoSEQ multiplex PCR; TCRdb's version includes in-frame clones alone and lacks a portion of them. The sample has about 2.1 million clones, about 93% seen once. The sample comprised naive CD8+ T cells from PBMCs. Receptors were obtained from a man between 18 and 29 years old in good health. Some clones in this sample may be carry-over from other donors' samples.

This chain links TRBV27 with TRBJ1-1; weak D call: TRBD1 (6 bases). The germline CDR1 and CDR2 sequences are MNHEY and SMNVEV (reference sequence). Deletions cut 8 bases from V and 1 base from J, with 14 bases between. This CDR3 region has 14 residues. Written as DNA, the CDR3 is TGTGCCAGCGGGACACAGGGTGGGAACACTGAAGCTTTCTTT. Translating gives CASGTQGGNTEAFF.

V and J are TRBV7-9 and TRBJ2-7; D not resolved. CDR1 and CDR2 from the germline V gene are SEHNR and FQNEAQ (reference sequence). The CDR3 covers 15 residues. V shed 1 base and J shed 3 bases, with 13 bases lying between them. The CDR3 spells CASSLGVASLYEQYF. The CDR3 DNA sequence: TGTGCCAGCAGCTTAGGTGTGGCCTCCCTCTACGAGCAGTACTTC.

This rearrangement joins TRBV9 to TRBJ2-7; perhaps TRBD2 as D (6 bases). CDR1 and CDR2 from the germline V gene are SGDLS and YYNGEE. The germline V and J ends were trimmed by 1 base and 2 bases, with 13 bases remaining between them. CDR3 length: 15 amino acids. Written as DNA, the CDR3 is TGTGCCAGCAGCGTACAGCGCGGGACCGCCTACGAGCAGTACTTC. As protein: CASSVQRGTAYEQYF.

V gene TRBV4-1 combines with J gene TRBJ2-7, with D uncertain. The V and J ends lost 3 bases and 3 bases respectively, with 21 bases between them. Germline V gene data show CDR1 as MGHRA and CDR2 as YSYEKL. The CDR3 is made up of 17 amino acids. CDR3 amino acids: CASSHIGKGHMVYEQYF. The DNA for the CDR3 is TGCGCCAGCAGCCATATAGGGAAGGGTCACATGGTCTACGAGCAGTACTTC.

The V gene is TRBV4-1, the J gene TRBJ1-2; weak D call: TRBD1 (6 bases). This CDR3 has 16 amino acids. Germline CDR1 MGHRA, CDR2 YSYEKL. The V and J ends lost 4 bases and 2 bases respectively, with 17 bases between them. The CDR3 region is CASSPPRQVLNYGYTF. CDR3 bases: TGCGCCAGCAGCCCACCACGACAGGTTTTAAACTATGGCTACACCTTC.

The rearrangement uses TRBV11-2 and TRBJ2-1, with 8 bases fitting TRBD2. V lost 2 bases, J lost 4 bases, and 10 bases stayed unmatched. The CDR3 has 17 amino acids. Germline V gives CDR1 SGHAT, CDR2 FQNNGV. CDR3 in amino acids: CASSLQAGLGTYNEQFF. In DNA form, the CDR3 reads TGTGCCAGCAGCTTACAGGCGGGACTAGGAACATACAATGAGCAGTTCTTC.

The gene calls are TRBV19 and TRBJ2-7; D uncertain. CDR1 and CDR2 (germline): LNHDA, SQIVND (reference sequence). The CDR3 has 13 residues. V was pared by 5 bases and J by 3 bases, with 11 bases between. The CDR3, as DNA: TGTGCCAGTAGTTTCTCGCCTCTCTACGAGCAGTACTTC. As protein: CASSFSPLYEQYF.

With regard to this clone: Different DNA sequences within this sample yield the same CDR3. This CDR3 is CASSLGPGTGELFF. The CDR3 bases are TGTGCCAGCAGCTTAGGCCCAGGCACCGGGGAGCTGTTTTTT. The rearrangement uses TRBV13 and TRBJ2-2; D remains unclear. Germline CDR1 is PRHDT and CDR2 is FYEKMQ (reference sequence). Trimming removed 0 bases at V and 4 bases at J, with 6 bases between. This CDR3 spans 14 amino acids. The full variable domain, with the rest looked up from reference TRBV13 and TRBJ2-2, is AAGVIQSPRHLIKEKRETATLKCYPIPRHDTVYWYQQGPGQDPQFLISFYEKMQSDKGSIPDRFSAQQFSDYHSELNMSSLELGDSALYFCASSLGPGTGELFFGEGSRLTVL.

In DNA form, the CDR3 reads TGTGCCAGCCACTTGGGCGGGGCTGAAAAACTGTTTTTT. Translating it yields CASHLGGAEKLFF. The chain carries TRBV28 and TRBJ1-4, with D perhaps TRBD1 (5 bases). V dropped 8 bases and J dropped 7 bases, with 14 bases sitting between them. The germline CDR1 and CDR2 sequences are MDHEN and SYDVKM. The CDR3 covers 13 residues.

The chain uses TRBV7-8 and TRBJ1-2; D is possibly TRBD1 (5 bases). The V gene's germline CDR1 is SGHVS and CDR2 FQNEAQ. V dropped 0 bases and J dropped 7 bases, with 12 bases sitting between them. The CDR3 runs 14 residues. The CDR3 DNA follows: TGTGCCAGCAGCTTAGCGAATTTAGGGGTTGGCTACACCTTC. Residues: CASSLANLGVGYTF.

The chain recombines TRBV10-3 with TRBJ2-2, with TRBD1 as a possible D gene (6 bases). The CDR3 sequence is 15 residues long. Trimming cost V 7 bases and J 4 bases, with 16 bases left between them. Germline loops: CDR1 ENHRY, CDR2 SYGVKD. The chain's CDR3 is CAIKGVRIGTGELFF. In nucleotides, the CDR3 is TGTGCCATCAAGGGGGTCAGAATAGGCACCGGGGAGCTGTTTTTT.

This chain links TRBV27 with TRBJ1-4; D is perhaps TRBD1 (5 bases). Germline values: CDR1 MNHEY, CDR2 SMNVEV (reference sequence). CDR3 size: 12 residues. V was pared by 6 bases and J by 7 bases, with 9 bases between. The CDR3 nucleotides are TGTGCCAGCAGGACGGGGGGTGAAAAACTGTTTTTT. As protein: CASRTGGEKLFF.

This sequence joins TRBV28 and TRBJ2-5; D gene ambiguous. The CDR3 is 13 amino acids. Germline V gene lookup returns CDR1 MDHEN and CDR2 SYDVKM. Trimming removed 2 bases from V and 3 bases from J, with 7 bases in between. The CDR3 nucleotides are TGTGCCAGCAGTTTAGAAGAGGAAGAGACCCAGTACTTC. Translating gives CASSLEEEETQYF.

This chain joins TRBV5-1 and TRBJ2-3; 14 bases are shared with TRBD2. Germline-derived CDR1 and CDR2 are SGHRS and YFSETQ. Losses at the gene ends were 0 bases for V and 5 bases for J; bases not matched to a gene: 14. The length of the CDR3 is 20 residues. CDR3 bases: TGCGCCAGCAGCTTGGGTGGATGGACGACTAGCGGGAGGGCGGAAGATACGCAGTATTTT. This gives the protein CASSLGGWTTSGRAEDTQYF.

J is TRBJ2-1 and V is TRBV7-9, with D maybe TRBD2 (6 bases). Germline CDR1 reads SEHNR; CDR2 reads FQNEAQ (reference sequence). The ends were cut back, 5 bases at V and 4 bases at J, with 18 bases in the middle. The CDR3 sequence is 16 residues long. The DNA for the CDR3 is TGTGCCAGCAGCCCACGAGGAGGGGCACGTTACAATGAGCAGTTCTTC. It is translated as CASSPRGGARYNEQFF.

This chain joins TRBV12-2 and TRBJ2-3; the table calls TRBD2, which could not be checked here. TRBV12-2 is assigned pseudogene status. CDR3 length: 19 residues. The CDR3 coding sequence is TGTGCAAGTCGCTTTGGCGGGGCTAGCGGGAGTCAGGGCACAGATACGCAGTATTTT. Translation gives CASRFGGASGSQGTDTQYF.

V and J are TRBV30 and TRBJ2-7; D uncertain. This CDR3 contains 12 residues. Per germline, CDR1 GTSNPN and CDR2 SVGIG (reference sequence). V lost 0 bases and J lost 3, with 6 bases in between. CDR3 in DNA: TGTGCCTGGAGTGTAACCCACTACGAGCAGTACTTC. Protein sequence: CAWSVTHYEQYF. Together with reference TRBV30 and TRBJ2-7, the CDR3 gives the full variable domain: SQTIHQWPATLVQPVGSPLSLECTVEGTSNPNLYWYRQAAGRGLQLLFYSVGIGQISSEVPQNLSASRPQDRQFILSSKKLLLSDSGFYLCAWSVTHYEQYFGPGTRLTVT.

About this clone itself: The same CDR3 is also encoded by other DNA sequences in this sample. This chain joins TRBV28 and TRBJ2-7, with unresolved D. Per the germline V gene, CDR1 is MDHEN and CDR2 is SYDVKM. Between the trimmed V and J ends, which lost 2 bases and 5 bases, there was a span of 1 base. The CDR3 consists of 10 residues. Here the CDR3 DNA reads TGTGCCAGCAGTTTAAACGAGCAGTACTTC. It yields the protein CASSLNEQYF.

This clone appeared once. This chain uses TRBV19 with TRBJ2-2; D not certain. Germline V gene sequence: CDR1 LNHDA, CDR2 SQIVND (reference sequence). This CDR3 comprises 12 residues. V dropped 8 bases and J dropped 6 bases, with 10 bases sitting between them. In DNA form, the CDR3 reads TGTGCCAGTGAGACCGAACCCGGGGAGCTGTTTTTT. It codes for CASETEPGELFF.

The gene calls are TRBV5-6 and TRBJ2-7, with 7 bases aligning to TRBD2. The CDR3 consists of 15 residues. From germline, CDR1 is SGHDT and CDR2 YYEEEE. Unmatched junction bases numbered 6, after V lost 1 base and J lost 2 bases. In DNA, the CDR3 is TGTGCCAGCAGCTTGCCGGGGGAGGGTGCCTACGAGCAGTACTTC. This sequence encodes CASSLPGEGAYEQYF.

The chain has TRBV7-9 and TRBJ2-1, with TRBD2 identical over 8 bases. Germline V gene sequence: CDR1 SEHNR, CDR2 FQNEAQ (reference sequence). Germline trimming cut 4 bases from V and 8 bases from J; bases unmatched to any gene: 16. This CDR3 has 17 amino acids. Here the CDR3 reads CASSSPETSGSLDEQFF. Here the CDR3 DNA reads TGTGCCAGCAGCTCCCCCGAAACTAGCGGTTCCCTCGATGAGCAGTTCTTC.

Here the CDR3 DNA reads TGTGCCAGCAGCTTGATGACCCTACCCGGGGAGCTGTTTTTT. Protein sequence: CASSLMTLPGELFF. This chain connects TRBV11-2 to TRBJ2-2; D is ambiguous. Germline V lookup: CDR1 SGHAT, CDR2 FQNNGV. The CDR3 extends over 14 amino acids. Trimming took off 3 bases at V and 6 bases at J, with 11 bases between the two ends.

The J gene is TRBJ2-3, the V gene TRBV27; D might be TRBD1 or TRBD2, each matching 5 bases. The V gene's germline CDR1 is MNHEY and CDR2 SMNVEV (reference sequence). The CDR3 extends over 15 amino acids. With 4 bases removed from V and 3 bases from J, the gap between germline ends came to 14 bases. The CDR3 protein is CASSSRDPVTDTQYF. The DNA for the CDR3 is TGTGCCAGCAGTTCCCGGGACCCAGTGACAGATACGCAGTATTTT.

The chain has TRBV5-8 and TRBJ2-1; 7 bases are shared with TRBD2. After removal of 7 bases from V and 8 bases from J, the junction contained 24 bases not matched to a gene. CDR1 and CDR2 (germline): SGHTS, YDEGEE. This CDR3 spans 18 amino acids. The CDR3 DNA follows: TGTGCCAGCCCCCCTCGAAGGCGGGAGAATGATAAGGATTATGAGCAGTTCTTC. Its protein is CASPPRRRENDKDYEQFF.

The chain combines TRBV19 with TRBJ2-1; perhaps TRBD2 as D (6 bases). V lost 1 base, J lost 0 bases, and 10 bases lay in between. This CDR3 has 16 amino acids. Looked up from germline, CDR1 is LNHDA and CDR2 is SQIVND (reference sequence). CDR3 in DNA: TGTGCCAGTAGTATAGTCAGCGGGTTCTCCTACAATGAGCAGTTCTTC. It encodes CASSIVSGFSYNEQFF.